The next 13 T cell receptor beta chains were all read from a single sample in a study of T cells in Graves' hyperthyroidism and ophthalmopathy (dated by TCRdb to between 2017 and 2020). The library was made by multiplex PCR. For sequencing, an Illumina HiSeq 2000 was employed. Amplification of TCR beta CDR3 regions was carried out from RNA transcripts. For the first round of RT-PCR on the TCR CDR3, the HTBI primer set was used together with the Qiagen OneStep RT-PCR kit. TCRdb trimmed public reads at Q25 via fastp, called clones via MiXCR and kept in-frame beta chains. Under each unique CDR3 protein, matching rows form one entry showing the most common genes and DNA. Here the sample has over 250,000 distinct CDR3 sequences; 25% to 30% occur a single time. Roughly 24% of the sample lies in the top ten. The sample taken for sequencing was blood. The receptors here all came from a middle-aged man with Graves' hyperthyroidism that later progressed to Graves' ophthalmopathy.

This clonotype was detected ten times or more. V and J are TRBV27 and TRBJ1-5; no firm D call. V dropped 4 bases and J dropped 6 bases, with 10 bases sitting between them. Germline-derived CDR1 and CDR2 are MNHEY and SMNVEV (reference sequence). The CDR3 covers 13 residues. The CDR3 DNA reads TGTGCCAGCAGTTCGGAGACTCTTCAGCCCCAGCATTTT. Translation: CASSSETLQPQHF.

The chain uses TRBV12-3 or TRBV12-4 and TRBJ1-5, with D perhaps matching TRBD1 (6 bases). The CDR3 has 15 amino acids. The ends were cut back, 3 bases at V and 9 bases at J, with 18 bases in the middle. For the CDR3, the DNA is TGTGCCAGCAGTTTGGGGGGGCGGATCCTTGGGCCCCAGCATTTT. Translating it yields CASSLGGRILGPQHF.

This clonotype was detected many times. CDR3 bases: TGCAGTGCTAGATCATTAAACTATGGCTACACCTTC. This sequence encodes CSARSLNYGYTF. The chain employs TRBV20-1 and TRBJ1-2, with D uncertain. This CDR3 is 12 amino acids long. CDR1 and CDR2 (germline): DFQATT, SNEGSKA (reference sequence). V was trimmed by 2 bases and J by 2 bases, leaving 6 bases between them.

The chain has TRBV27 and TRBJ2-7; D unclear. Germline V lookup: CDR1 MNHEY, CDR2 SMNVEV (reference sequence). V was shortened by 2 bases and J by 2 bases, with 10 bases between the two germline ends. This CDR3 has 14 amino acids. CDR3 sequence: CASSLGTKPYEQYF. The CDR3 DNA is TGTGCCAGCAGTTTAGGAACTAAACCCTACGAGCAGTACTTC.

This clonotype was picked up many times. The V call is TRBV7-3, the J call TRBJ2-5; a weak D match, TRBD1 (5 bases). The germline gives CDR1 SGHTA, CDR2 FQGTGA. There are 16 residues in the CDR3. Trimming took 0 bases from V and 5 from J, leaving 16 bases between them. In nucleotides, the CDR3 is TGTGCCAGCAGCTTAACAAGGTCCGGAAAGGGGGAGACCCAGTACTTC. Protein: CASSLTRSGKGETQYF.

This clonotype was seen many times. The chain employs TRBV11-1 and TRBJ2-7; D is undetermined. Trimming removed 5 bases at V and 6 bases at J, with 23 bases between. The CDR3 has 16 residues. Germline values: CDR1 SGHAT, CDR2 FQDESV (reference sequence). The CDR3 sequence: CASSPILLPHRSEQYF. CDR3 DNA sequence: TGTGCCAGCAGCCCTATCCTCCTCCCCCATCGGTCCGAGCAGTACTTC.

The chain recombines TRBV19 with TRBJ2-2; 11 bases map to TRBD2. The CDR3 runs 17 residues. Looked up from germline, CDR1 is LNHDA and CDR2 is SQIVND (reference sequence). V gave up 6 bases and J gave up 4 bases; unmatched junction bases: 10. In DNA form, the CDR3 reads TGTGCCAGTAGAAGTGTAGCGGGGGGGCCAGGCACCGGGGAGCTGTTTTTT. Translating it yields CASRSVAGGPGTGELFF. The full variable domain, with the rest looked up from reference TRBV19 and TRBJ2-2, is DGGITQSPKYLFRKEGQNVTLSCEQNLNHDAMYWYRQDPGQGLRLIYYSQIVNDFQKGDIAEGYSVSREKKESFPLTVTSAQKNPTAFYLCASRSVAGGPGTGELFFGEGSRLTVL.

This clonotype occurred once. The J gene is TRBJ2-4, the V gene TRBV28; TRBD1 matches 9 bases. Germline V CDR1 and CDR2: MDHEN, SYDVKM. The CDR3 length is 16 residues. Trimming cost V 5 bases and J 1 base; bases outside gene matches: 6. The CDR3 protein is CASSPTGQGAKNIQYF. The CDR3 DNA sequence: TGTGCCAGCAGTCCAACAGGACAGGGGGCCAAAAACATTCAGTACTTC.

This clonotype was detected only a few times. The gene calls are TRBV5-6 and TRBJ2-1; tentatively, D is TRBD1 (6 bases). Germline CDR1 SGHDT, CDR2 YYEEEE. V was trimmed by 2 bases and J by 1 base, leaving 7 bases between them. The CDR3 covers 14 residues. CDR3 nucleotides: TGTGCCAGCAGCTTTGGACAGTCCTACAATGAGCAGTTCTTC. Protein: CASSFGQSYNEQFF.

This clonotype appeared many times. The J gene is TRBJ1-2, the V gene TRBV7-2; TRBD1 might be the D (5 bases). V dropped 2 bases and J dropped 6 bases, with 10 bases sitting between them. Looked up from germline, CDR1 is SGHTA and CDR2 is FQGNSA. There are 13 residues in the CDR3. The CDR3 DNA sequence: TGTGCCAGCAGCTTACCGGGGCTGGATGGCTACACCTTC. Translating gives CASSLPGLDGYTF.

The CDR3 nucleotides are TGCGCCAGCAGCCTACTTACTAGCGGGAGCGGGTCTTCCTACGAGCAGTACTTC. This gives the protein CASSLLTSGSGSSYEQYF. The chain has TRBV4-1 and TRBJ2-7, with TRBD2 identical over 11 bases. Trimming at V came to 4 bases and at J to 1 base, leaving 12 bases not matched to a gene. CDR3 length equals 18 residues. Germline-derived CDR1 and CDR2 are MGHRA and YSYEKL.

Only a few counts were recorded for this clonotype. The chain uses TRBV7-8 and TRBJ1-1; 11 bases fit TRBD1. This CDR3 has 18 amino acids. Trimming at V came to 3 bases and at J to 2 bases, leaving 11 bases not matched to a gene. Looked up from germline, CDR1 is SGHVS and CDR2 is FQNEAQ. The CDR3 region is CASSFRPGQGADNTEAFF. The DNA of the CDR3 is TGTGCCAGCAGCTTTCGACCTGGACAGGGGGCTGACAACACTGAAGCTTTCTTT.

The V and J genes are TRBV7-2 and TRBJ2-7; maybe TRBD2 (5 bases). The CDR3 extends over 14 amino acids. The germline V and J ends were trimmed by 8 bases and 0 bases, with 14 bases remaining between them. Germline V lookup: CDR1 SGHTA, CDR2 FQGNSA. CDR3 amino acids: CASRPGFSSYEQYF. DNA of the CDR3: TGTGCCAGCCGCCCGGGGTTTAGCTCCTACGAGCAGTACTTC.